This T cell receptor (beta chain) is from a study of neoadjuvant anti-PD-1 for oral cavity cancer. Time point here: after neoadjuvant nivolumab, at surgical resection. Libraries were prepared by immunoSEQ multiplex PCR; TCRdb keeps only in-frame clonotypes and omits some of them. This repertoire shows approximately 16,000 clones, around 40% found once; its top ten account for about 39%. General observations from the study: Post-treatment tumors with larger preexisting clones showed more shrinkage.

Points on this clone: What it recognizes is unknown.

CDR3 length: 19 amino acids. CDR1 SGHRS and CDR2 YFSETQ come from the germline V gene. V was clipped by 0 bases and J by 6 bases; unmatched bases: 14. V gene TRBV5-1 combines with J gene TRBJ2-7, with 14 bases fitting TRBD2. The sequences come from tumor tissue, collected after nivolumab (anti-PD-1) treatment. This TCR derives from a person aged 40 to 85 with oral cavity squamous cell carcinoma. The DNA for the CDR3 is TGCGCCAGCAGCTTGGCGCCGGGACTAGCGGGGGCCGGAACGGGCGAGCAGTACTTC. Amino acids: CASSLAPGLAGAGTGEQYF.